The clone carrying this T cell receptor (beta chain) was observed many times. Its specificity is unknown. TCR beta libraries were built with iRepertoire HTBI primers and Arm-PCR of CDR3 regions. Using its own MiXCR run on the multiplex PCR reads, TCRdb lists one record per CDR3 protein. The sample lists about 430,000 distinct CDR3 sequences, approximately 16% seen once, with about 8% in the top ten. Specified time point: newly diagnosed GD, antithyroid drugs for less than 3 months. RNA extracted from PBMCs served as the sequencing template. The sample comes from a study of regulatory T cells in long-lasting Graves disease. Study conclusions and caveats: Newly diagnosed disease favored TRBV20-1 and TRBJ2-1 over persistent disease.

The CDR3 is 17 residues long. CDR1 SGHRS and CDR2 YFSETQ come from the germline V gene. V shed 0 bases and J 3 bases; nucleotides not matched to a gene: 8. The same specimen was also included in a second study, on T cells in Graves' hyperthyroidism and ophthalmopathy. That investigation notes: Based on clinical symptoms, serum thyroxine and TRAb, thyroid ultrasound and orbital computed tomography, diagnoses were reached. TCR CDR3 regions were first amplified by RT-PCR with HTBI primers. A 13 V-J signature model discriminated ophthalmopathy versus stable hyperthyroidism.

The V and J genes are TRBV5-1 and TRBJ2-3; 9 nucleotides line up with TRBD2. Source: peripheral blood mononuclear cells (PBMCs), taken at new diagnosis, from a patient treated with antithyroid drugs. This sequence was found in a woman aged 40 to 55 with Graves disease. For the CDR3, the DNA is TGCGCCAGCAGCTTGGCGGCTAGCGGGATTCGTACAGATACGCAGTATTTT. This codes for CASSLAASGIRTDTQYF.